This T cell receptor (beta chain) stems from a study of regulatory T cells in long-lasting Graves disease. Time point of the sample: newly diagnosed GD, antithyroid drugs for less than 3 months. Extracted PBMC RNA gave rise to the TCR library. Libraries of TCR beta came from iRepertoire HTBI primers plus Arm-PCR of CDR3 regions. A single record per CDR3 protein comes from TCRdb applying MiXCR to the multiplex PCR reads. The data hold about 530,000 distinct CDR3 sequences, with about 15% observed a single time. This clonotype was detected ten times or more. The data were also submitted as part of a second study, on T cells in Graves' hyperthyroidism and ophthalmopathy. That source reports: An initial round of RT-PCR targeting the TCR CDR3 relied on the HTBI primer set. Peripheral blood also featured most of the thyroid clonotypes expanded above 0.001. The authors' 13 V-J model separated ophthalmopathy from stable hyperthyroidism. The model foresaw ophthalmopathy a median approximately 6.3 months prior to onset.

The starting material was peripheral blood mononuclear cells (PBMCs), obtained at new diagnosis, from a patient treated with antithyroid drugs. The receptor was derived from a woman aged 35-65 years with Graves disease.

The CDR3 DNA follows: TGTGCCAGCAGCTCGTCCGGGACAGGGGTCAGCGAGCAGTACTTC. Its protein product is CASSSSGTGVSEQYF. The chain joins TRBV11-2 to TRBJ2-7; 10 nucleotides match TRBD1. The CDR3 runs 15 residues. Losses at the gene ends were 4 bases for V and 6 bases for J; bases not matched to a gene: 9. Germline assignment: CDR1 SGHAT and CDR2 FQNNGV.